This T cell receptor (beta chain) emerged from a study of OX40 agonist ivuxolimab in advanced cancers. Germline CDR1 is SGHTA and CDR2 is FQGNSA. V shed 7 bases and J shed 7 bases, with 17 bases lying between them. The CDR3 runs to 15 residues. Profiled with immunoSEQ multiplex PCR; TCRdb holds only in-frame clones, not every one. The sample holds around 76,000 clones, about 73% seen once. The clonotype comes from an adult with an advanced solid tumor such as melanoma, head and neck, liver or kidney cancer. The chain joins TRBV7-2 to TRBJ1-6; a possible D gene is TRBD1 (5 bases). The sequencing used CD4+ or CD8+ T cells sorted from blood, collected in a trial of the OX40 agonist ivuxolimab. CDR3 nucleotide sequence: TGTGCCAGCACCCGGGACTCCATCGGCAATTCACCCCTCCACTTT. This sequence encodes CASTRDSIGNSPLHF.